This passage covers 2 T cell receptor beta chains from one sample sequenced in a study of tumor-infiltrating lymphocytes in primary liver carcinoma. cDNA specific to TCR beta was made from approximately 500 ng of total RNA, with a constant-region primer employed for priming. Modified slightly, ARM-PCR produced TCR beta libraries over three nested multiplex PCR rounds. The first two PCR rounds used TRBV1-TRBV30 primers with a Cbeta primer, 10 cycles each. MiXCR, applied by TCRdb to the multiplex PCR reads, yields one record per CDR3 protein. The data show 30,000 to 35,000 distinct CDR3 sequences, with 60% to 85% seen just once and 36% held by the top ten. For each extraction, RNA and DNA were obtained together from 20-30 mg of unsorted bulk tissue. Sample: liver tumor tissue from sampling region 5. Subset described: tumor region T5, tumor centre. The receptors shown here come from a middle-aged man with primary liver carcinoma and hepatitis B virus infection.

This clonotype is medium-sized. The chain employs TRBV10-2 and TRBJ2-3; D is uncertain. The V gene's germline CDR1 is WSHSY and CDR2 SAAADI. The CDR3 is 14 residues long. V lost 6 bases and J lost 1, with 11 bases in between. CDR3 residues: CASRDLKGTDTQYF. The CDR3 coding sequence is TGCGCCAGCAGGGACCTGAAGGGCACAGATACGCAGTATTTT.

This clonotype turned up a few times. The rearrangement joins TRBV28 to TRBJ2-1, with 8 positions matching TRBD2. The CDR3 runs 13 residues. From germline, CDR1 is MDHEN and CDR2 SYDVKM. Trimming at V came to 4 bases and at J to 10 bases, leaving 6 bases not matched to a gene. The CDR3 loop is CASSSGTSGEQFF. In nucleotides, the CDR3 is TGTGCCAGCAGTTCAGGGACTAGTGGGGAGCAGTTCTTC.